Listed below are T cell receptor beta chains from one sample, sequenced in a study of T cell repertoires in cytomegalovirus infection. Their cognate antigens are unknown. TCRdb passed the reads through MiXCR, listing each CDR3 protein once. Found here are roughly 80,000 distinct CDR3 sequences, roughly 25% of them singletons; the top ten hold 50%. The sample was CD8+ T cells from cultured PBMCs, taken from culture after CMV antigen stimulation. The origin of the receptors is a human donor in good health (CMV status not recorded). Some clones in this sample may be carry-over from other donors' samples. Both conserved end residues are trimmed from each CDR3. The order of the fields is CDR3 length, D gene, V gene, J gene, CDR3 protein. D genes are given only for firm matches.

len: 12; d_gene: NA; v_gene: TRBV28; j_gene: TRBJ2-3; CDR3aa: ASSFILAGDTQY
len: 13; d_gene: NA; v_gene: TRBV7-8; j_gene: TRBJ2-3; CDR3aa: ASSSADRPTDTQY
len: 12; d_gene: NA; v_gene: TRBV5-4; j_gene: TRBJ2-7; CDR3aa: ASSSGTTSYEQY
len: 13; d_gene: NA; v_gene: TRBV30; j_gene: TRBJ1-5; CDR3aa: AWSGGIGSNQPQH
len: 14; d_gene: TRBD2; v_gene: TRBV6-2/TRBV6-3; j_gene: TRBJ2-3; CDR3aa: ASSTGTSGNTDTQY
len: 12; d_gene: NA; v_gene: TRBV12-5; j_gene: TRBJ1-1; CDR3aa: ASGPYTGTSRAF
len: 11; d_gene: NA; v_gene: TRBV24-1; j_gene: TRBJ1-4; CDR3aa: ATSEGSNEKLF
len: 12; d_gene: NA; v_gene: TRBV19; j_gene: TRBJ1-1; CDR3aa: ASSIGPGNTEAF
len: 13; d_gene: NA; v_gene: TRBV12-5; j_gene: TRBJ1-4; CDR3aa: ASGLVTGVDEKLF
len: 14; d_gene: NA; v_gene: TRBV24-1; j_gene: TRBJ2-3; CDR3aa: ATSDLMLAPTDTQY
len: 16; d_gene: NA; v_gene: TRBV7-6; j_gene: TRBJ1-2; CDR3aa: ASSLVRGRVRANYGYT
len: 11; d_gene: NA; v_gene: TRBV27; j_gene: TRBJ2-1; CDR3aa: ASSIGRGREQF
len: 10; d_gene: NA; v_gene: TRBV7-8; j_gene: TRBJ1-2; CDR3aa: ASSLGGQSYT
len: 9; d_gene: NA; v_gene: TRBV12-3/TRBV12-4; j_gene: TRBJ2-1; CDR3aa: ASSPGAVPF
len: 10; d_gene: NA; v_gene: TRBV9; j_gene: TRBJ1-2; CDR3aa: ASSVKGGGYT
len: 14; d_gene: TRBD2; v_gene: TRBV11-2; j_gene: TRBJ2-2; CDR3aa: ASSLTSGRVAGELF
len: 13; d_gene: NA; v_gene: TRBV7-2; j_gene: TRBJ2-6; CDR3aa: ASSLNSGGANVLT
len: 10; d_gene: NA; v_gene: TRBV19; j_gene: TRBJ2-1; CDR3aa: ASSITGNEQF
len: 16; d_gene: TRBD2; v_gene: TRBV12-3/TRBV12-4; j_gene: TRBJ2-3; CDR3aa: ASCRLAGGQTLGNTQY
len: 14; d_gene: NA; v_gene: TRBV6-5; j_gene: TRBJ2-3; CDR3aa: ASSSRLGGVRDTQY
len: 13; d_gene: NA; v_gene: TRBV10-2; j_gene: TRBJ2-6; CDR3aa: ASSESISGANVLT
len: 16; d_gene: TRBD1; v_gene: TRBV28; j_gene: TRBJ1-1; CDR3aa: ASSSGEGASWKDTEAF
len: 13; d_gene: NA; v_gene: TRBV5-1; j_gene: TRBJ2-1; CDR3aa: ASSGVADSYNEQF
len: 13; d_gene: NA; v_gene: TRBV7-8; j_gene: TRBJ2-1; CDR3aa: ASSPRGSSYNEQF
len: 13; d_gene: TRBD2; v_gene: TRBV7-8; j_gene: TRBJ2-1; CDR3aa: ASSPWASGSREQF
len: 13; d_gene: TRBD2; v_gene: TRBV2; j_gene: TRBJ2-7; CDR3aa: ASSVRGLANDEQY
len: 12; d_gene: NA; v_gene: TRBV6-1; j_gene: TRBJ1-1; CDR3aa: ASRPTPGGTEAF
len: 14; d_gene: TRBD2; v_gene: TRBV20-1; j_gene: TRBJ2-3; CDR3aa: SARSLTSGSPDTQY
len: 12; d_gene: TRBD1; v_gene: TRBV7-8; j_gene: TRBJ2-1; CDR3aa: ASSLGQGWDEQF
len: 13; d_gene: NA; v_gene: TRBV6-5; j_gene: TRBJ2-7; CDR3aa: ASSYGRASSYEQY
len: 13; d_gene: TRBD2; v_gene: TRBV10-3; j_gene: TRBJ2-1; CDR3aa: AISRGTSDYNEQF
len: 13; d_gene: NA; v_gene: TRBV19; j_gene: TRBJ1-1; CDR3aa: ASSTGGTLNTEAF
len: 12; d_gene: TRBD2; v_gene: TRBV12-3/TRBV12-4; j_gene: TRBJ2-7; CDR3aa: ASSFGGRSGEQY
len: 12; d_gene: NA; v_gene: TRBV12-3/TRBV12-4; j_gene: TRBJ2-5; CDR3aa: ASSLGLPPKTQY
len: 13; d_gene: TRBD1; v_gene: TRBV7-3; j_gene: TRBJ1-1; CDR3aa: ASSLTIRGGTEAF
len: 11; d_gene: NA; v_gene: TRBV30; j_gene: TRBJ1-1; CDR3aa: AWSVTVNTEAF
len: 12; d_gene: NA; v_gene: TRBV7-8; j_gene: TRBJ1-2; CDR3aa: ASSPTAPNYGYT
len: 14; d_gene: TRBD2; v_gene: TRBV14; j_gene: TRBJ2-7; CDR3aa: ASSLNLAGVSYEQY
len: 13; d_gene: NA; v_gene: TRBV28; j_gene: TRBJ2-7; CDR3aa: ACVSGVGLLPEQY
len: 12; d_gene: NA; v_gene: TRBV10-2; j_gene: TRBJ2-4; CDR3aa: ASSESGRGDIQY
len: 11; d_gene: NA; v_gene: TRBV18; j_gene: TRBJ1-2; CDR3aa: ASSPIQGNGYT
len: 13; d_gene: NA; v_gene: TRBV15; j_gene: TRBJ2-3; CDR3aa: ATSSGTGVTDTQY
len: 13; d_gene: TRBD2; v_gene: TRBV30; j_gene: TRBJ2-5; CDR3aa: ASSRERGNQETQY
len: 13; d_gene: NA; v_gene: TRBV12-3/TRBV12-4; j_gene: TRBJ1-5; CDR3aa: ASSLDGRPDQPQH
len: 14; d_gene: TRBD1; v_gene: TRBV7-9; j_gene: TRBJ2-7; CDR3aa: ASSLARQGNPYEQY
len: 15; d_gene: TRBD2; v_gene: TRBV12-3/TRBV12-4; j_gene: TRBJ2-1; CDR3aa: ASSPPGTSGRDNEQF
len: 12; d_gene: TRBD2; v_gene: TRBV19; j_gene: TRBJ2-7; CDR3aa: ASSRGLAGDEQY
len: 13; d_gene: TRBD1; v_gene: TRBV28; j_gene: TRBJ1-4; CDR3aa: ASSVPGQGDEKLF
len: 10; d_gene: NA; v_gene: TRBV30; j_gene: TRBJ1-2; CDR3aa: AWGDGDYGYT
len: 13; d_gene: NA; v_gene: TRBV11-2; j_gene: TRBJ2-4; CDR3aa: ASSLARDSKNIQY
len: 13; d_gene: NA; v_gene: TRBV6-2/TRBV6-3; j_gene: TRBJ2-2; CDR3aa: ASSSYGGSTGELF
len: 13; d_gene: TRBD2; v_gene: TRBV12-3/TRBV12-4; j_gene: TRBJ2-7; CDR3aa: ASSQTSGGSYEQY
len: 12; d_gene: TRBD2; v_gene: TRBV12-3/TRBV12-4; j_gene: TRBJ2-5; CDR3aa: ASRKREVGETQY
len: 15; d_gene: NA; v_gene: TRBV5-6; j_gene: TRBJ1-5; CDR3aa: ASTLFGNPQGNQPQH
len: 11; d_gene: TRBD1; v_gene: TRBV28; j_gene: TRBJ2-7; CDR3aa: ASRTDRDYEQY